Listed below are T cell receptor beta chains from one sample, sequenced in a study of blood T cell repertoires in COVID-19. Only in-frame clones appear in the TCRdb table, and some are missing; sequencing was by immunoSEQ multiplex PCR. The repertoire holds under 500,000 clones, with 70% to 90% as singletons. The sequenced sample was PBMCs or T cells enriched from blood (not recorded which). The receptors derive from a woman under 30 with acute COVID-19. The CDR3 runs from the conserved cysteine through the conserved F or W. A D gene is named only where the DNA matches it firmly. Size is stated for part of the rows, as once, few or many counts, or as a class when the clone is expanded.

>TRBJ1-6|.|.|TRBV6-1
TGTGCCAGCAGTGAAGGGACAGCCCCTAGTACACCCCTCCACTTT
CASSEGTAPSTPLHF
>TRBJ1-3|.|.|TRBV12-5
TGTGCTAGTGGTTTGGTACTTGGAAACACCATATATTTT
CASGLVLGNTIYF
>TRBJ1-1|.|.|TRBV5-5
TGTGCCAGCACCATCGGGACTCTGGGAACTGAAGCTTTCTTT
CASTIGTLGTEAFF
>TRBJ2-4|.|.|TRBV4-3
TGCGCCAGCAGCCGTCGGACAGCCGCAAACCCGGACATTCAGTACTTC
CASSRRTAANPDIQYF
>TRBJ2-5|.|.|TRBV5-1
TGCGCCAGCAGCTTGGTCCTTAGCGACCAAGAGACCCAGTACTTC
CASSLVLSDQETQYF
>TRBJ1-4|.|.|TRBV15
TGTGCCACCAGCAGAGCATGGGGAGCGGATGAAAAACTGTTTTTT
CATSRAWGADEKLFF
>TRBJ1-2|TRBD1|.|TRBV16
TGTGCCAGCAGCCAATCGGATCGGGACAGACTTTTCTATGGCTACACCTTC
CASSQSDRDRLFYGYTF
>TRBJ1-3|.|.|TRBV19
TGTGCCAGTACCATATACCCCCTCCTGGCAGGATCTGGAAACACCATATATTTT
CASTIYPLLAGSGNTIYF
>TRBJ1-5|TRBD1|once|TRBV27
TGTGCCAGCAGTTCCTCCGGACAGGTTCAGCCCCAGCATTTT
CASSSSGQVQPQHF
>TRBJ2-5|.|.|TRBV28
TGTGCCAGCAGCGCGCGGGAGACCCAGTACTTC
CASSARETQYF
>TRBJ1-2|TRBD1|.|TRBV18
TGTGCCAGCTCCCTAGACAGGGACCGAATCTATGGCTACACCTTC
CASSLDRDRIYGYTF
>TRBJ2-7|.|.|TRBV6-5
TGTGCCAGCAGTTACGACACGAACGCTTACTACGAGCAGTACTTC
CASSYDTNAYYEQYF
>TRBJ2-1|.|.|TRBV19
TGTGCCAGTAGTCTCGGGTACAATGAGCAGTTCTTC
CASSLGYNEQFF
>TRBJ2-5|TRBD1|.|TRBV3-1/TRBV3-2
TGTGCCAGCAGCCAAGAAACAGGGGGCCGGGAGACCCAGTACTTC
CASSQETGGRETQYF
>TRBJ1-2|.|.|TRBV7-9
TGTGCCAGCACCACGGACACGTCCAATGGCTACACCTTC
CASTTDTSNGYTF
>TRBJ1-2|.|.|TRBV4-1
TGCGCCAGCAGCCAAGATTCGGGAGCCTCCTATGGCTACACCTTC
CASSQDSGASYGYTF
>TRBJ2-7|TRBD2|.|TRBV10-2
TGCGCCAGCAGCCGGACTAGCGGTCCCTACGAGCAGTACTTC
CASSRTSGPYEQYF
>TRBJ1-4|.|.|TRBV29-1
TGCGGAGGGGCCCGAACTAATGAAAAACTGTTTTTT
CGGARTNEKLFF
>TRBJ2-1|TRBD2|.|TRBV19
TGTGCCAGCCGCCCGCGGCGGGGGGGAAACAATGAGCAGTTCTTC
CASRPRRGGNNEQFF
>TRBJ1-1|.|.|TRBV10-3
TGTGCCACCCCCCGGGAGTCCACTGAAGCTTTCTTT
CATPRESTEAFF
>TRBJ1-1|.|.|TRBV4-3
TGCGCCAGCAGCCATAGGGGAATGAACACTGAAGCTTTCTTT
CASSHRGMNTEAFF
>TRBJ2-7|TRBD1|.|TRBV6-5
TGTGCCAGCAGTTTCCGGGACAGGGAAGGCTACGAGCAGTACTTC
CASSFRDREGYEQYF
>TRBJ2-3|TRBD2|.|TRBV7-2
TGTGCCAGCAGCGCCGACGGGAGGACAGATACGCAGTATTTT
CASSADGRTDTQYF
>TRBJ2-3|TRBD1|.|TRBV19
TGTGCCAGTAGTTCGGACAGGGGAAGCGCAGATACGCAGTATTTT
CASSSDRGSADTQYF
>TRBJ1-5|TRBD1|.|TRBV19
TGTGCCAGTCGGTCAGGGGGCCGTAGCAATCAGCCCCAGCATTTT
CASRSGGRSNQPQHF
>TRBJ2-7|.|.|TRBV7-2
TGTGCCAGCAGCTATCTCATTGTGAGCCCGGGCGAGCAGTACTTC
CASSYLIVSPGEQYF
>TRBJ1-5|.|.|TRBV7-2
TGTGCCAGCGGTTTCGGGATATCGGATCAGCCCCAGCATTTT
CASGFGISDQPQHF
>TRBJ1-5|.|.|TRBV6-2/TRBV6-3
TGTGCCAGCAGCCAGAGGGCAGTGGCGAGCAATCAGCCCCAGCATTTT
CASSQRAVASNQPQHF
>TRBJ1-4|TRBD1|few|TRBV6-5
TGTGCCAGCACCTACGGGACAGGGGAGAGTGAAAAACTGTTTTTT
CASTYGTGESEKLFF
>TRBJ2-5|TRBD2|.|TRBV7-2
TGTGCCAGCAGCCTCGGGACTAGCTGGGCCCAAGAGACCCAGTACTTC
CASSLGTSWAQETQYF
>TRBJ1-5|TRBD1|.|TRBV18
TGTGCCAGCTCAGGCGACAGGGCCCGAGCTCAGCCCCAGCATTTT
CASSGDRARAQPQHF
>TRBJ2-3|.|.|TRBV19
TGTGCCAGTAGTGGAGCGGCGGAAGATACGCAGTATTTT
CASSGAAEDTQYF
>TRBJ1-1|.|.|TRBV4-1
TGCGCCAGCAGCCAAGTTCCGGGACACTCGAACACTGAAGCTTTCTTT
CASSQVPGHSNTEAFF
>TRBJ1-6|.|.|TRBV28
TGTGCCAGCCGAAACGGGGGAGGTGAGGGTTCACCCCTCCACTTT
CASRNGGGEGSPLHF
>TRBJ2-7|TRBD2|.|TRBV3-1/TRBV3-2
TGTGCCAGCAGCCAAGTTGCGGGGGATAGGTACGAGCAGTACTTC
CASSQVAGDRYEQYF
>TRBJ2-7|.|.|TRBV14
TGTGCCAGCAGCCAGACCGGGACTGGCACCTACGAGCAGTACTTC
CASSQTGTGTYEQYF
>TRBJ1-5|TRBD1|once|TRBV19
TGTGCCAGTAGTATAACCCGGGACAGTAATCAGCCCCAGCATTTT
CASSITRDSNQPQHF
>TRBJ2-7|TRBD2|.|TRBV9
TGTGCCAGCAGCGTTGGGACTAGCGGGTATTACGAGCAGTACTTC
CASSVGTSGYYEQYF
>TRBJ1-1|.|.|TRBV15
TGTGCCACCAGCAGAGTTATGAACACTGAAGCTTTCTTT
CATSRVMNTEAFF
>TRBJ2-7|.|.|TRBV6-2/TRBV6-3
TGTGCCAGCAGTTACGAGGCCGACTCCTACGAGCAGTACTTC
CASSYEADSYEQYF
>TRBJ1-2|.|.|TRBV2
TGTGCCAGCATTCAGTTATACAATGGCTACACCTTC
CASIQLYNGYTF
>TRBJ2-3|TRBD2|.|TRBV3-1/TRBV3-2
TGTGCCAGCAGCCAACCGAGGGCTAGCGGGAGCACAGATACGCAGTATTTT
CASSQPRASGSTDTQYF
>TRBJ1-1|.|.|TRBV6-4
TGTGCCAGCAGTGACAAAACGGGTTCCTTGGCTTTCTTT
CASSDKTGSLAFF
>TRBJ1-2|.|.|TRBV29-1
TGCAGCGTTGACGTCGCAGATTATGGCTACACCTTC
CSVDVADYGYTF
>TRBJ1-5|TRBD1|.|TRBV30
TGTGCCTGGAGACGGACAGGGGGCTTGAGCAATCAGCCCCAGCATTTT
CAWRRTGGLSNQPQHF
>TRBJ1-1|.|.|TRBV2
TGTGCCAGCAGTGAGAGCGGACAAGCTTTCTTT
CASSESGQAFF
>TRBJ1-2|.|.|TRBV20-1
TGCAGTGCTAGGGCCGGGGTTGGCTACACCTTC
CSARAGVGYTF
>TRBJ2-7|.|once|TRBV20-1
TGCAGTGCTAGTCGGACAGCCTACGAGCAGTACTTC
CSASRTAYEQYF
>TRBJ1-1|.|.|TRBV5-5
TGTGCCAGCAGCCCCGGGGGAATGGGTGAAGCTTTCTTT
CASSPGGMGEAFF
>TRBJ2-3|.|once|TRBV10-2
TGCGCCAGCGGGGGACAATTGAGCACAGATACGCAGTATTTT
CASGGQLSTDTQYF
>TRBJ1-2|.|once|TRBV7-8
TGTGCCAGCAGCTTGAATGCCGGGGGAAATGGCTACACCTTC
CASSLNAGGNGYTF
>TRBJ1-5|.|.|TRBV12-3/TRBV12-4
TGTGCCAGCAGTCGACAGGTCAATCAGCCCCAGCATTTT
CASSRQVNQPQHF
>TRBJ1-4|.|.|TRBV13
TGTGCCAGCAGCCCCGGAGGGAATAAACTGTTTTTT
CASSPGGNKLFF
>TRBJ2-3|TRBD2|.|TRBV6-1
TGTGCCAGCAGTGAATACGGGACTAGCGGGAGATTTATGGATACGCAGTATTTT
CASSEYGTSGRFMDTQYF
>TRBJ1-4|TRBD1|.|TRBV6-5
TGTGCCAGCAGAGTAGGACAGGGTGGCGAAAAACTGTTTTTT
CASRVGQGGEKLFF
>TRBJ1-1|.|.|TRBV20-1
TGCAGTGCTAGCCTTTACACTGAAGCTTTCTTT
CSASLYTEAFF
>TRBJ2-6|TRBD1|.|TRBV19
TGTGCCACCAAACAGGGGGTCCTCCCTGGGGCCAACGTCCTGACTTTC
CATKQGVLPGANVLTF